This T cell receptor (beta chain) was sequenced in a study of blood T cell repertoires in COVID-19. The wider study: Material from acute and convalescent COVID-19 was sourced from the United States, Italy and Spain.

This clone occurred a few times. Source study methods: From reference gene primer amplification, estimates of nucleated cell counts were derived. This table comes from immunoSEQ multiplex PCR, and its TCRdb copy is limited to in-frame clones, with some not included. V and J calls and clone size are copied from that table; D and trimming were computed from the DNA. The profile shows some 70,000 clones, more than 75% of them singletons. This CDR3 is built from 14 residues. Per germline, CDR1 MDHEN and CDR2 SYDVKM. Trimming shortened V by 5 bases and J by 4 bases, and 14 bases separated the two germline ends.

The receptor comes from a man aged 50 to 60 with active COVID-19. The sequenced material came from peripheral blood. The gene calls are TRBV28 and TRBJ1-2; D is perhaps TRBD1 (6 bases). CDR3 amino acids: CASSPPTGAYGYTF. For the CDR3, the DNA is TGTGCCAGCAGTCCCCCGACAGGCGCCTATGGCTACACCTTC.